This is a list of T cell receptor beta chains from one sample in a study of shared clonotypes between healthy human individuals. Assay used: immunoSEQ multiplex PCR; TCRdb lists only in-frame clones, some missing. The sample includes 550,000 to 600,000 clones, roughly 79% seen only once; the top ten take more than 10%. The source material was PBMCs. The receptors derive from a middle-aged woman in good health. Some clones in this sample may be carry-over from other donors' samples. CDR3s include the opening cysteine and the closing phenylalanine or tryptophan. D genes are given only for firm matches. Rows give clone size only sometimes, using once, few, many, or a class for an expanded clone.

D gene	V gene	J gene	clone size	CDR3 DNA	CDR3 protein
.	TRBV18	TRBJ2-2	.	TGTGCCAGCTCACCAAGGAGGGGAACGGACACCGGGGAGCTGTTTTTT	CASSPRRGTDTGELFF
TRBD2	TRBV7-3	TRBJ2-1	.	TGTGCCAGCAGCTCATGGACTAGCGGGAGGTACAATGAGCAGTTCTTC	CASSSWTSGRYNEQFF
TRBD1	TRBV7-9	TRBJ1-2	.	TGTGCCAGCAGCGAACAGGGGCGCTATGGCTACACCTTC	CASSEQGRYGYTF
TRBD2	TRBV28	TRBJ2-5	once	TGTGCCAGCAGAGGTAGCGGGAGAGCCCAAGAGACCCAGTACTTC	CASRGSGRAQETQYF
TRBD1	TRBV27	TRBJ1-1	.	TGTGCCAGCAGTTTGGACAGGGGGGACACTGAAGCTTTCTTT	CASSLDRGDTEAFF
.	TRBV6-5	TRBJ1-1	.	TGTGCCAGCAGGGTCAGTTACGACAGGCCCACTGAAGCTTTCTTT	CASRVSYDRPTEAFF
TRBD2	TRBV15	TRBJ2-7	few	TGTGCCACCAGCAGAGATATCGCTAGCGGGGAAACCTACGAGCAGTACTTC	CATSRDIASGETYEQYF
TRBD1	TRBV30	TRBJ1-1	few	TGTGCCTGGAGCCCGGTACTGACAGGGTTTGTGACTGAAGCTTTCTTT	CAWSPVLTGFVTEAFF
.	TRBV5-1	TRBJ2-6	.	TGCGCCAGCAGCTTGTCAGCCTCTGGGGCCAACGTCCTGACTTTC	CASSLSASGANVLTF
.	TRBV30	TRBJ2-7	few	TGTGCCTCCGATCCCGGGACCAACTCCTACGAGCAGTACTTC	CASDPGTNSYEQYF